This T cell receptor beta chain was profiled in a study of blood T cell repertoires in COVID-19. About the research overall: Both acute and convalescent COVID-19 samples were obtained from the United States, Italy and Spain.

Participant age was about 18 to 100 years, and participants resided in fewer than 30 US areas. As originally analysed: Estimates of nucleated cell counts were drawn from the amplification of reference gene primers. Assay: immunoSEQ multiplex PCR; the TCRdb copy retains only in-frame clones and omits some. Clonal size and the V and J genes are those of that table, whereas D and trimming came from the DNA. The sample yields about 370,000 clones, 85% to 90% seen once. The junction had 8 bases not matched to a gene; V was cut back by 8 bases and J by 6 bases. The CDR3 contains 13 residues. Germline V CDR1 and CDR2: SEHNR, FQNEAQ (reference sequence).

What was sequenced was PBMCs or T cells enriched from blood (not recorded which). The receptor was derived from a woman aged 25 to 39 who had recovered from COVID-19. J is TRBJ1-1 and V is TRBV7-9, with 8 bases identical to TRBD1. This chain's CDR3 is CASGVPGGSEAFF. CDR3 in DNA: TGTGCCAGCGGCGTGCCAGGGGGCTCTGAAGCTTTCTTT.